This entry lists 20 T cell receptor beta chains sequenced from one sample in a study of blood T cell repertoires in COVID-19. The table came from immunoSEQ multiplex PCR; TCRdb's copy has only in-frame clones and leaves some out. The sample has roughly 220,000 clones, roughly 89% seen once. Sequencing input: PBMCs or T cells enriched from blood (not recorded which). The source of these receptors is a man aged 25-45 years who had been exposed to COVID-19.

The J gene is TRBJ1-2, the V gene TRBV3-1 (or the pseudogene TRBV3-2); 7 bases agree with TRBD1. CDR3 size: 15 residues. V lost 5 bases, J lost 4 bases, and 10 bases stayed unmatched. Germline V gene sequence: CDR1 LGHDT, CDR2 YNNKEL (reference sequence). CDR3 in amino acids: CASSARTAGGYGYTF. The CDR3 nucleotides are TGTGCCAGCAGCGCCCGGACAGCAGGGGGCTATGGCTACACCTTC.

The V call is TRBV30, the J call TRBJ1-6; tentative D call: TRBD1 (5 bases). The CDR3 is 14 residues long. Trimming took 1 base from V and 7 from J, leaving 11 bases between them. CDR1 and CDR2 from the germline V gene are GTSNPN and SVGIG (reference sequence). CDR3 in amino acids: CAWSAVGANSPLHF. DNA for the CDR3: TGTGCCTGGAGTGCAGTAGGGGCCAATTCACCCCTCCACTTT.

The chain joins TRBV5-1 to TRBJ1-1, with D perhaps matching TRBD1 (5 bases). From germline, CDR1 is SGHRS and CDR2 YFSETQ. Trimming left V 0 bases short and J 1 base short, with 10 bases between. The CDR3 totals 15 residues. CDR3 loop: CASSLEGLGNTEAFF. Written as DNA, the CDR3 is TGCGCCAGCAGCTTGGAGGGGCTCGGGAACACTGAAGCTTTCTTT.

CDR3 nucleotides: TGTGCCAGTACCGGGGGGGCTCGGGACAATGAAAAACTGTTTTTT. Translation: CASTGGARDNEKLFF. The chain joins TRBV19 to TRBJ1-4, with D maybe TRBD1 (6 bases). V was trimmed by 7 bases and J by 5 bases, leaving 17 bases between them. There are 15 residues in the CDR3. Germline CDR1 is LNHDA and CDR2 is SQIVND (reference sequence).

V usage is TRBV5-4 and J usage is TRBJ2-7; 8 nucleotides match TRBD1. This CDR3 spans 13 amino acids. After removal of 0 bases from V and 8 bases from J, the junction contained 4 bases not matched to a gene. Germline-derived CDR1 and CDR2 are SGHNT and YYREEE (reference sequence). The CDR3 loop reads CASSLAQGAKQYF. Written as DNA, the CDR3 is TGTGCCAGCAGCTTGGCGCAGGGGGCGAAGCAGTACTTC.

The chain combines TRBV5-6 with TRBJ1-4; D remains ambiguous. V lost 7 bases to trimming and J lost 5 bases, with 18 bases between them. The germline V gene encodes CDR1 SGHDT and CDR2 YYEEEE. This CDR3 comprises 15 residues. The CDR3 sequence: CASPALHRGNEKLFF. The CDR3 DNA reads as TGTGCCAGCCCAGCCCTTCACCGGGGAAATGAAAAACTGTTTTTT.

This clone was found once. J is TRBJ2-1 and V is TRBV11-2, with 7 bases lining up with TRBD2. This CDR3 region has 18 residues. V shed 0 bases, J shed 4 bases, and the junction held 12 bases outside the gene matches. From germline, CDR1 is SGHAT and CDR2 FQNNGV. CDR3 region: CASSLDISGRGRYNEQFF. For the CDR3, the DNA is TGTGCCAGCAGCTTAGATATTTCGGGGCGGGGGAGATACAATGAGCAGTTCTTC.

This clone was recorded once. The rearrangement links TRBV7-8 to TRBJ1-1; D is ambiguous. The CDR3 totals 13 residues. The V end was cut by 1 base, the J end by 1 base, with 4 bases between. The germline V gene has CDR1 SGHVS and CDR2 FQNEAQ. CDR3 loop: CASSLDRNTEAFF. DNA for the CDR3: TGTGCCAGCAGCTTAGACAGGAACACTGAAGCTTTCTTT.

The rearrangement uses TRBV6-5 and TRBJ2-3, with D possibly being TRBD1 (6 bases). V lost 2 bases, J lost 2 bases, and 11 bases lay in between. The CDR3 is 15 amino acids. Germline CDR1 reads MNHEY; CDR2 reads SVGAGI. The CDR3 loop reads CASSYNRDNTDTQYF. The CDR3 coding sequence is TGTGCCAGCAGTTACAACCGGGACAACACAGATACGCAGTATTTT.

The gene calls are TRBV7-3 and TRBJ2-7; D is perhaps TRBD2 (6 bases). The CDR3 length is 13 residues. The germline CDR1 and CDR2 sequences are SGHTA and FQGTGA. V was pared by 2 bases and J by 4 bases, with 9 bases between. CDR3 amino acids: CASSLGAGYEQYF. For the CDR3, the DNA is TGTGCCAGCAGCTTAGGGGCGGGGTACGAGCAGTACTTC.

This chain joins TRBV6-4 and TRBJ2-7; 12 nucleotides line up with TRBD2. This CDR3 has 17 residues. The V gene's germline CDR1 is MRHNA and CDR2 SNTAGT. Losses at the gene ends were 7 bases for V and 3 bases for J; bases not matched to a gene: 13. The CDR3 spells CASIIWTSGKISYEQYF. The CDR3 coding sequence is TGTGCCAGCATTATATGGACTAGCGGGAAAATTAGCTACGAGCAGTACTTC.

J is TRBJ2-1 and V is TRBV7-8; D is perhaps TRBD2 (5 bases). With 6 bases removed from V and 8 bases from J, the gap between germline ends came to 11 bases. CDR3 size: 12 residues. Per the germline V gene, CDR1 is SGHVS and CDR2 is FQNEAQ. The CDR3 coding sequence is TGTGCCAGCAGAGCCACGGAGGATGAGCAGTTCTTC. As protein: CASRATEDEQFF.

In the case of this clone: The junction differs from germline at one of its ends, possibly a read error. V usage is TRBV5-8 and J usage is TRBJ1-6; D gene ambiguous. The length of the CDR3 is 12 residues. Germline-derived CDR1 and CDR2 are SGHTS and YDEGEE. CDR3 loop: CWTQRRSSPLHF. CDR3 DNA sequence: TGCTGGACCCAGCGGAGAAGTTCACCCCTCCACTTT.

The genes are TRBV2 and TRBJ1-3, with TRBD1 matching over 7 bases. The CDR3 is made up of 16 amino acids. CDR1 and CDR2 (germline): SNHLY, FYNNEI. J gave up 3 bases and V 8 bases, and 13 bases lay outside the gene matches. The CDR3 DNA reads TGTGCCAGCGCGGTGCGCCTAGGGACAGATGGAAACACCATATATTTT. Translated, it gives CASAVRLGTDGNTIYF.

This clone was seen only a few times. V and J are TRBV13 and TRBJ2-1; TRBD1 matches at 10 bases. V lost 5 bases to trimming and J lost 5 bases; unmatched junction nucleotides: 9. This CDR3 has 16 amino acids. Germline values: CDR1 PRHDT, CDR2 FYEKMQ (reference sequence). This CDR3 reads CASSPGGQGLNNEQFF. The CDR3 DNA reads TGTGCCAGCAGCCCCGGGGGACAGGGGTTAAACAATGAGCAGTTCTTC.

The chain employs TRBV7-3 and TRBJ2-5, with a weak D call TRBD1 (6 bases). The CDR3 is made up of 13 amino acids. The ends were cut back, 3 bases at V and 3 bases at J, with 8 bases in the middle. Germline V CDR1 and CDR2: SGHTA, FQGTGA. CDR3 residues: CASSLGAKETQYF. Here the CDR3 DNA reads TGTGCCAGCAGCTTGGGGGCTAAAGAGACCCAGTACTTC.

This clone was detected only a few times. This sequence joins TRBV7-9 and TRBJ2-3; no definite D call. V lost 1 base and J lost 1, with 9 bases in between. The CDR3 is made up of 15 amino acids. CDR1 and CDR2 (germline): SEHNR, FQNEAQ (reference sequence). The chain's CDR3 is CASSLGFTGTDTQYF. The DNA for the CDR3 is TGTGCCAGCAGCTTAGGTTTTACTGGCACAGATACGCAGTATTTT.

This chain connects TRBV3-1 (or the pseudogene TRBV3-2) to TRBJ1-6; possibly TRBD1 for D (5 bases). The germline V and J ends were trimmed by 0 bases and 7 bases, with 10 bases remaining between them. This CDR3 spans 15 amino acids. Per the germline V gene, CDR1 is LGHDT and CDR2 is YNNKEL (reference sequence). CDR3 sequence: CASSQESRENSPLHF. The CDR3 DNA is TGTGCCAGCAGCCAAGAAAGCAGGGAAAATTCACCCCTCCACTTT.

The V call is TRBV3-1 (or the pseudogene TRBV3-2), the J call TRBJ2-5; perhaps TRBD1 as D (6 bases). CDR1 and CDR2 (germline): LGHDT, YNNKEL (reference sequence). V was clipped by 1 base and J by 1 base, with 10 bases between them. This CDR3 spans 15 amino acids. The CDR3 loop is CASSQGGTRQETQYF. CDR3 nucleotide sequence: TGTGCCAGCAGCCAAGGGGGGACACGCCAAGAGACCCAGTACTTC.

The chain combines TRBV2 with TRBJ2-2; perhaps TRBD2 as D (7 bases). The germline V and J ends were trimmed by 2 bases and 5 bases, with 18 bases remaining between them. This CDR3 is built from 17 residues. Germline V gene data show CDR1 as SNHLY and CDR2 as FYNNEI. CDR3 residues: CASSEPSWGGPTGELFF. The DNA of the CDR3 is TGTGCCAGCAGTGAACCATCATGGGGGGGGCCAACCGGGGAGCTGTTTTTT.